The 29 T cell receptor beta chains below were found in one sample sequenced in a study of early T cells in non-severe SARS-CoV-2 infection. MiXCR, applied by TCRdb to the 5' RACE reads, yields one record per CDR3 protein. This table has 43,000 or so distinct CDR3 sequences, about 4% appearing once. The sample consisted of whole blood. The receptors originated from an adult who was a healthcare worker with PCR-confirmed SARS-CoV-2 infection or an uninfected control (not recorded which).

This clonotype was seen ten or more times. The rearrangement uses TRBV19 and TRBJ2-3, with 13 bases matching TRBD2. The CDR3 consists of 15 residues. Unmatched junction bases numbered 5, after V lost 6 bases and J lost 5 bases. Per the germline V gene, CDR1 is LNHDA and CDR2 is SQIVND (reference sequence). The CDR3 DNA sequence: TGTGCCAGTAGCCCAACTAGCGGGAGGGTAGATACGCAGTATTTT. This translates into CASSPTSGRVDTQYF.

This clonotype was found many times. V gene TRBV7-9 combines with J gene TRBJ2-1, with unresolved D. With 2 bases removed from V and 7 bases from J, the gap between germline ends came to 12 bases. The germline CDR1 and CDR2 sequences are SEHNR and FQNEAQ (reference sequence). The CDR3 sequence is 14 residues long. The CDR3 DNA reads as TGTGCCAGCAGCTTAACCCCCATGGCTAATGAGCAGTTCTTC. It specifies CASSLTPMANEQFF.

Ten or more counts support this clonotype. The chain uses TRBV10-3 and TRBJ2-1; 10 bases are shared with TRBD2. CDR1 is ENHRY, CDR2 SYGVKD, per germline. V lost 2 bases to trimming and J lost 3 bases; unmatched junction nucleotides: 7. The CDR3 runs to 17 residues. The CDR3 spells CAISERTSGTLYNEQFF. The CDR3 DNA follows: TGTGCCATCAGTGAGCGGACTAGCGGTACCCTCTACAATGAGCAGTTCTTC.

The chain combines TRBV7-9 with TRBJ1-2, with TRBD1 matching 8 bases. The CDR3 is 13 amino acids. In germline, CDR1 is SEHNR, CDR2 FQNEAQ (reference sequence). Trimming removed 2 bases from V and 8 bases from J; junction bases left unmatched: 4. The CDR3 sequence: CASSLQGAAGYTF. CDR3 DNA: TGTGCCAGCAGCTTACAGGGGGCGGCGGGCTACACCTTC.

In its sample, this clonotype was seen many times. The chain links TRBV14 to TRBJ2-1; TRBD2 is a possible D gene (6 bases). Germline assignment: CDR1 SGHDN and CDR2 FVKESK. The CDR3 extends over 13 amino acids. V lost 1 base and J 15 bases, leaving 16 bases between the germline ends. The CDR3: CASSQGTIPTRFF. As DNA, the CDR3 is TGTGCCAGCAGCCAAGGGACTATCCCAACGCGGTTCTTC. Using reference TRBV14 and TRBJ2-1 for the parts outside the CDR3, the full variable domain is EAGVTQFPSHSVIEKGQTVTLRCDPISGHDNLYWYRRVMGKEIKFLLHFVKESKQDESGMPNNRFLAERTGGTYSTLKVQPAELEDSGVYFCASSQGTIPTRFFGPGTRLTVL.

This clonotype came up many times. This sequence joins TRBV2 and TRBJ2-3, with TRBD2 identical over 10 bases. J lost 0 bases, V lost 3 bases, and 6 bases had no gene match. The germline gives CDR1 SNHLY, CDR2 FYNNEI. CDR3 length: 17 amino acids. CDR3 region: CASSDLAGVPSTDTQYF. The CDR3 coding sequence is TGTGCCAGCAGTGATCTAGCGGGAGTTCCGAGCACAGATACGCAGTATTTT.

This chain links TRBV5-4 with TRBJ2-3, with TRBD2 matching 9 bases. V lost 4 bases, J lost 0 bases, and 6 bases stayed unmatched. CDR1 is SGHNT and CDR2 is YYREEE in the germline V gene (reference sequence). The CDR3 is made up of 16 amino acids. The CDR3 nucleotides read TGTGCCAGCAGCCCCGGGACTAGCAAAAGCACAGATACGCAGTATTTT. Translating gives CASSPGTSKSTDTQYF.

Ten or more counts support this clonotype. This sequence joins TRBV7-2 and TRBJ2-4, with 7 bases aligning to TRBD1. CDR1 and CDR2 from the germline V gene are SGHTA and FQGNSA. J gave up 1 base and V 6 bases, and 6 bases lay outside the gene matches. The CDR3 sequence is 15 residues long. CDR3 in amino acids: CASSPKQGAKNIQYF. In nucleotides, the CDR3 is TGTGCCAGCAGTCCTAAACAGGGGGCCAAAAACATTCAGTACTTC.

This clonotype appeared many times. V is TRBV12-5 and J is TRBJ1-6, with a weak D call TRBD1 (6 bases). CDR1 is LGHNT, CDR2 FRNRAP, per germline. The CDR3 has 17 residues. V lost 7 bases, J lost 5 bases, and 21 bases lay in between. CDR3 coding DNA: TGTGCTAGTGCCTTGGTGGGCCTAAGACAGGATAATTCACCCCTCCACTTT. It encodes CASALVGLRQDNSPLHF.

This clonotype has at least ten counts. The chain employs TRBV7-9 and TRBJ2-1; D not certain. From germline, CDR1 is SEHNR and CDR2 FQNEAQ (reference sequence). This CDR3 is built from 15 residues. Trimming pared 2 bases from V and 8 bases from J, leaving 16 bases between. The CDR3 region is CASSLRSSHMDEQFF. The CDR3 DNA reads TGTGCCAGCAGCTTACGGTCATCTCACATGGATGAGCAGTTCTTC.

There are many counts of this clonotype. The chain carries TRBV27 and TRBJ1-6; 7 bases are a match to TRBD1. The CDR3 has 16 amino acids. Germline-derived CDR1 and CDR2 are MNHEY and SMNVEV (reference sequence). Trimming took 4 bases from V and 8 from J; bases not matched to a gene: 11. In nucleotides, the CDR3 is TGTGCCAGCAGTTCATGGTTCCGGGACAGATATTCACCCCTCCACTTT. Protein sequence: CASSSWFRDRYSPLHF.

In its sample, this clonotype was seen many times. V usage is TRBV7-9 and J usage is TRBJ2-3; D tentatively reads TRBD1 or TRBD2 (6 bases each). With 7 bases removed from V and 2 bases from J, the gap between germline ends came to 16 bases. CDR3 length: 15 residues. CDR1 and CDR2 from the germline V gene are SEHNR and FQNEAQ (reference sequence). As DNA, the CDR3 is TGTGCCAGCACCCCCGTACAGGGACTCACAGATACGCAGTATTTT. It encodes CASTPVQGLTDTQYF.

This clonotype was seen many times. CDR3 sequence: CASSLRSQGEYNEQFF. CDR3 nucleotides: TGCGCCAGCAGCTTGCGGTCACAGGGAGAGTACAATGAGCAGTTCTTC. The chain couples TRBV5-1 to TRBJ2-1; weak D call: TRBD1 (6 bases). The CDR3 loop spans 16 amino acids. V lost 1 base and J 4 bases, leaving 15 bases between the germline ends. Germline CDR1 and CDR2: SGHRS and YFSETQ.

This clonotype was seen at least ten times. V is TRBV19 and J is TRBJ1-1; D remains unclear. CDR1 is LNHDA and CDR2 is SQIVND in the germline V gene (reference sequence). The CDR3 has 10 residues. V lost 8 bases and J 5 bases, leaving 6 bases between the germline ends. DNA for the CDR3: TGTGCCAGTCTCGGGACTGAAGCTTTCTTT. Its protein is CASLGTEAFF.

The chain couples TRBV6-5 to TRBJ1-6, with 7 positions matching TRBD1. The length of the CDR3 is 14 residues. V lost 5 bases to trimming and J lost 10 bases; unmatched junction nucleotides: 8. The germline CDR1 and CDR2 sequences are MNHEY and SVGAGI. DNA for the CDR3: TGTGCCAGCAGTCAAGACAGGGCGCGGTCACCCCTCCACTTT. Translating gives CASSQDRARSPLHF.

The table lists this clonotype with many counts. This chain connects TRBV6-2 or TRBV6-3 to TRBJ2-7; 14 bases agree with TRBD2. Germline V CDR1 and CDR2: MNHEY, SVGEGT. The CDR3 has 17 amino acids. V was clipped by 4 bases and J by 1 base; unmatched bases: 6. CDR3 nucleotides: TGTGCCAGCAGTTGGGGGACTAGCGGGAGAACATCCTACGAGCAGTACTTC. Residues: CASSWGTSGRTSYEQYF.

This clonotype was seen ten or more times. This chain uses TRBV2 with TRBJ2-2; 9 positions agree with TRBD1. Germline V gene data show CDR1 as SNHLY and CDR2 as FYNNEI. J gave up 4 bases and V 4 bases, and 4 bases lay outside the gene matches. The CDR3 spans 15 residues. CDR3: CASSGGTGTTGELFF. CDR3 nucleotide sequence: TGTGCCAGCAGTGGGGGGACAGGGACCACCGGGGAGCTGTTTTTT.

This clonotype was found many times. This rearrangement joins TRBV12-3 or TRBV12-4 to TRBJ2-5; no reliable D call. The CDR3 totals 14 residues. The CDR3 DNA follows: TGTGCAACCCAATTTAGTAATAGCCCAGAGACCCAGTACTTC. It codes for CATQFSNSPETQYF.

This clonotype occurred a few times. The chain combines TRBV6-5 with TRBJ2-3; D uncertain. This CDR3 is built from 13 residues. The germline V gene encodes CDR1 MNHEY and CDR2 SVGAGI. V lost 1 base and J 4 bases, leaving 6 bases between the germline ends. The CDR3 sequence is CASSYWPADTQYF. For the CDR3, the DNA is TGTGCCAGCAGTTACTGGCCAGCAGATACGCAGTATTTT.

The chain recombines TRBV10-3 with TRBJ2-1, with D unresolved. Trimming took 2 bases from V and 12 from J, leaving 8 bases between them. CDR3 length: 11 amino acids. Germline V gene lookup returns CDR1 ENHRY and CDR2 SYGVKD. In nucleotides, the CDR3 is TGTGCCATCAGTGAGGCCAGTCGGCAGTTCTTC. Residues: CAISEASRQFF.

This clonotype appeared many times. The chain recombines TRBV28 with TRBJ2-1, with unresolved D. Germline V CDR1 and CDR2: MDHEN, SYDVKM. Trimming shortened V by 5 bases and J by 0 bases, and 23 bases separated the two germline ends. The CDR3 loop spans 19 amino acids. The CDR3 DNA reads TGTGCCAGCAGTGACGTTTATATCCGGGCACATAACTCCTACAATGAGCAGTTCTTC. Residues: CASSDVYIRAHNSYNEQFF.

This clonotype was picked up many times. This rearrangement joins TRBV20-1 to TRBJ1-4; D is perhaps TRBD1 (5 bases). Trimming removed 3 bases at V and 9 bases at J, with 11 bases between. The CDR3 is 12 residues long. The germline V gene encodes CDR1 DFQATT and CDR2 SNEGSKA (reference sequence). The CDR3 DNA follows: TGCAGTGCTAGGGGGCAGGGTCAAAAACTGTTTTTT. Translating it yields CSARGQGQKLFF.

In this sample, this clonotype turned up many times. This rearrangement joins TRBV10-2 to TRBJ1-4; D gene ambiguous. This CDR3 has 15 residues. CDR1 WSHSY and CDR2 SAAADI come from the germline V gene. V was cut by 3 bases and J by 8 bases, with 16 bases left in between. This CDR3 is CASSEILPMKEKLFF. The CDR3 bases are TGCGCCAGCAGTGAAATTTTACCTATGAAGGAAAAACTGTTTTTT.

The V and J genes are TRBV6-5 and TRBJ2-1; D gene ambiguous. Trimming removed 1 base at V and 5 bases at J, with 9 bases between. Germline assignment: CDR1 MNHEY and CDR2 SVGAGI. This CDR3 has 14 amino acids. Here the CDR3 reads CASSYLPWDNEQFF. In DNA, the CDR3 is TGTGCCAGCAGTTACTTACCCTGGGACAATGAGCAGTTCTTC.

This clonotype has a handful of counts. The V and J genes are TRBV25-1 and TRBJ1-4, with 7 bases that match TRBD1. This CDR3 region has 15 residues. Trimming cost V 2 bases and J 7 bases; bases outside gene matches: 7. CDR1 MGHDK and CDR2 SYGVNS come from the germline V gene. The CDR3 loop reads CASSETGRGFEKLFF. CDR3 coding DNA: TGTGCCAGCAGTGAAACGGGCAGGGGGTTTGAAAAACTGTTTTTT.

This clonotype was counted ten times or more. CDR3 sequence reads: CASSPIPTGELFF. DNA for the CDR3: TGTGCCAGCAGCCCGATACCGACCGGGGAGCTGTTTTTT. J is TRBJ2-2 and V is TRBV7-3; unclear D gene. Trimming took 5 bases from V and 5 from J, leaving 9 bases between them. The CDR3 length is 13 residues. Looked up from germline, CDR1 is SGHTA and CDR2 is FQGTGA.

The chain uses TRBV5-1 and TRBJ1-6, with D perhaps TRBD1 (6 bases). The CDR3 has 16 amino acids. Trimming removed 1 base from V and 7 bases from J, with 15 bases in between. The V gene's germline CDR1 is SGHRS and CDR2 YFSETQ. CDR3 sequence (DNA): TGCGCCAGCAGCTTGAGGGGGAACGGAGACAATTCACCCCTCCACTTT. This gives the protein CASSLRGNGDNSPLHF.

This clonotype has only a few counts. The chain employs TRBV28 and TRBJ2-7; 13 nucleotides agree with TRBD2. The CDR3 length is 17 residues. Germline lookup yields CDR1 MDHEN and CDR2 SYDVKM. The V and J ends lost 3 bases and 5 bases, in that order; junction bases with no gene match: 10. CDR3: CASSFRRGLAGPHEQYF. The CDR3 region has the DNA TGTGCCAGCAGTTTCCGCAGGGGACTAGCGGGGCCCCACGAGCAGTACTTC.

This clonotype was recorded many times. The chain links TRBV20-1 to TRBJ2-4; no reliable D call. V was trimmed by 1 base and J by 8 bases, leaving 18 bases between them. The CDR3 is 15 amino acids. CDR1 is DFQATT and CDR2 is SNEGSKA in the germline V gene (reference sequence). CDR3 nucleotide sequence: TGCAGTGCTAGAGTTGGAGACCGCATGTCCCACATTCAGTACTTC. Its protein is CSARVGDRMSHIQYF.